Presented here are 31 T cell receptor beta chains from one specimen sequenced in a study of CD8+CD57+ T cells in acquired aplastic anemia (dated 2018 in TCRdb). Sequencing relied on an Illumina HiSeq 2000. Profiling of TCR beta VDJ combinations and CDR3 sequences used genomic DNA as the template. The raw public reads went through TCRdb reprocessing: fastp at Q25, MiXCR clone calling, in-frame beta chains kept. Here each entry gathers all rows of one CDR3 protein and keeps the most common genes and DNA. Recorded for this sample are around 250,000 distinct CDR3 sequences; approximately 57% of them occurred a single time. 6.5% to 10% of the sample is in the top ten clones. The sequencing input was sorted CD4+, CD8+, or CD8+CD57+ T cells (not recorded which) from PBMCs. The receptors stem from a human donor with severe aplastic anemia or a healthy control (not recorded which).

The chain employs TRBV7-6 and TRBJ2-1; 8 positions match TRBD2. V gave up 2 bases and J gave up 10 bases; unmatched junction bases: 13. The germline CDR1 and CDR2 sequences are SGHVS and FNYEAQ. This CDR3 spans 16 amino acids. In DNA, the CDR3 is TGTGCCAGCAGCTTAACTTCGCCGGGAGGGCCGAGGGAGCAGTTCTTC. This translates into CASSLTSPGGPREQFF.

The chain couples TRBV6-2 or TRBV6-3 to TRBJ1-1, with D uncertain. This CDR3 is 14 amino acids long. V gave up 2 bases and J gave up 2 bases, with 9 bases separating them. The germline V gene encodes CDR1 MNHEY and CDR2 SVGEGT. For the CDR3, the DNA is TGTGCCAGCAGTTACGCCGGCGGCAACACTGAAGCTTTCTTT. The encoded protein is CASSYAGGNTEAFF.

This clonotype appeared a few times. The gene calls are TRBV9 and TRBJ2-3, with TRBD2 matching over 7 bases. Losses at the gene ends were 4 bases for V and 3 bases for J; bases not matched to a gene: 5. The V gene's germline CDR1 is SGDLS and CDR2 YYNGEE. This CDR3 region has 14 residues. The CDR3 is CASSSWGGTDTQYF. Written as DNA, the CDR3 is TGTGCCAGCAGCTCCTGGGGGGGAACAGATACGCAGTATTTT. Filled out from reference TRBV9 and TRBJ2-3, the complete variable domain reads DSGVTQTPKHLITATGQRVTLRCSPRSGDLSVYWYQQSLDQGLQFLIQYYNGEERAKGNILERFSAQQFPDLHSELNLSSLELGDSALYFCASSSWGGTDTQYFGPGTRLTVL.

J is TRBJ1-5 and V is TRBV7-9, with 10 bases identical to TRBD1. V shed 5 bases, J shed 7 bases, and the junction held 17 bases outside the gene matches. The CDR3 is 18 residues long. Germline loops: CDR1 SEHNR, CDR2 FQNEAQ (reference sequence). Here the CDR3 reads CASSPSGQGVGNEQPQHF. CDR3 bases: TGTGCCAGCAGCCCTAGCGGACAGGGGGTAGGCAATGAGCAGCCCCAGCATTTT.

The chain employs TRBV5-5 and TRBJ1-4; D is unresolved. Germline V gene sequence: CDR1 SGHKS, CDR2 YYEKEE (reference sequence). V lost 1 base and J 8 bases, leaving 12 bases between the germline ends. This CDR3 has 14 residues. The CDR3 spells CASSLNSGLEKLFF. The DNA for the CDR3 is TGTGCCAGCAGCTTGAACTCCGGGCTAGAAAAACTGTTTTTT.

This sequence joins TRBV7-3 and TRBJ2-2; 7 bases line up with TRBD1. The ends lost 2 bases at V and 4 bases at J; junction bases unmatched: 7. Per germline, CDR1 SGHTA and CDR2 FQGTGA. The CDR3 extends over 16 amino acids. The CDR3 bases are TGTGCCAGCAGCTTAGCCGACAGGGCGGGCACCGGGGAGCTGTTTTTT. Translated: CASSLADRAGTGELFF. The variable domain in full, with the rest retrieved from reference TRBV7-3 and TRBJ2-2, is GAGVSQTPSNKVTEKGKYVELRCDPISGHTALYWYRQSLGQGPEFLIYFQGTGAADDSGLPNDRFFAVRPEGSVSTLKIQRTERGDSAVYLCASSLADRAGTGELFFGEGSRLTVL.

The chain recombines TRBV20-1 with TRBJ1-1; 9 bases are a match to TRBD1. The CDR3 covers 13 residues. CDR1 is DFQATT and CDR2 is SNEGSKA in the germline V gene (reference sequence). Trimming at V came to 6 bases and at J to 5 bases, leaving 7 bases not matched to a gene. CDR3: CSAYRGLGTEAFF. In DNA form, the CDR3 reads TGCAGTGCCTACAGGGGGCTGGGGACTGAAGCTTTCTTT.

The chain carries TRBV9 and TRBJ2-3; 7 positions agree with TRBD2. CDR1 SGDLS and CDR2 YYNGEE come from the germline V gene. The CDR3 is made up of 15 amino acids. V was pared by 3 bases and J by 2 bases, with 6 bases of the junction left unmatched. The CDR3 is CASSAPGTITDTQYF. CDR3 DNA sequence: TGTGCCAGCAGCGCACCCGGGACTATCACAGATACGCAGTATTTT.

The chain combines TRBV5-5 with TRBJ2-5; either TRBD1 or TRBD2 may supply D (5 bases each). V was trimmed by 4 bases and J by 5 bases, leaving 12 bases between them. The V gene's germline CDR1 is SGHKS and CDR2 YYEKEE (reference sequence). CDR3 size: 13 residues. The CDR3 loop is CASSGPWGETQYF. For the CDR3, the DNA is TGTGCCAGCAGCGGCCCCTGGGGGGAGACCCAGTACTTC.

The gene calls are TRBV19 and TRBJ2-7, with a weak D call TRBD2 (5 bases). The germline V gene encodes CDR1 LNHDA and CDR2 SQIVND (reference sequence). V lost 3 bases and J 6 bases, leaving 18 bases between the germline ends. The CDR3 has 15 amino acids. The CDR3 loop reads CASSIAPGSFVEQYF. CDR3 bases: TGTGCCAGTAGTATTGCCCCGGGGTCCTTTGTCGAGCAGTACTTC.

There are a few counts of this clonotype. The CDR3, as DNA: TGTGCCACCAGCAGAGATAGATTGGACTCTGGGGCCAACGTCCTGACTTTC. This encodes CATSRDRLDSGANVLTF. The chain carries TRBV15 and TRBJ2-6, with D uncertain. V was clipped by 0 bases and J by 0 bases, with 9 bases between them. Germline-derived CDR1 and CDR2 are LNHNV and YYDKDF (reference sequence). CDR3 length: 17 residues.

As to this clonotype: At one end, the junction sequence differs from germline, possibly due to a read error. The chain recombines TRBV5-1 with TRBJ2-6, with D perhaps matching TRBD2 (6 bases). Per the germline V gene, CDR1 is SGHRS and CDR2 is YFSETQ. The CDR3 consists of 15 residues. The CDR3 nucleotides are TGCGCCAGCAGCCGTAGAGGTGGCGGGGCCAACGTCCTGGCTTTC. Translated, it gives CASSRRGGGANVLAF.

The chain has TRBV9 and TRBJ2-1; the D gene is possibly TRBD1 (6 bases). The CDR3 contains 14 residues. CDR1 SGDLS and CDR2 YYNGEE come from the germline V gene. The germline V and J ends were trimmed by 4 bases and 4 bases, with 12 bases remaining between them. The DNA for the CDR3 is TGTGCCAGCAGCATACGGGACACTTACAATGAGCAGTTCTTC. It encodes CASSIRDTYNEQFF.

Many counts were recorded for this clonotype. This chain links TRBV12-3 or TRBV12-4 with TRBJ2-3; D gene uncertain. The CDR3 length is 14 residues. Trimming cost V 4 bases and J 2 bases, with 10 bases left between them. The CDR3 sequence: CASSSGRTTDTQYF. The CDR3 bases are TGTGCCAGCAGTTCCGGACGGACCACAGATACGCAGTATTTT.

The CDR3 loop is CSVTGLHSYEQYF. The CDR3 nucleotides are TGCAGCGTAACAGGGCTCCACTCCTACGAGCAGTACTTC. The rearrangement joins TRBV29-1 to TRBJ2-7; TRBD1 might be the D (6 bases). V lost 6 bases and J 0 bases, leaving 12 bases between the germline ends. The germline V gene encodes CDR1 SQVTM and CDR2 ANQGSEA. This CDR3 region has 13 residues.

This rearrangement joins TRBV7-3 to TRBJ2-5, with TRBD2 matching 9 bases. The CDR3 is 16 residues long. Looked up from germline, CDR1 is SGHTA and CDR2 is FQGTGA. V trimming: 2 bases; J trimming: 5 bases; junction bases outside the gene matches: 9. CDR3 loop: CASSLSARGGQETQYF. The CDR3 bases are TGTGCCAGCAGCTTATCTGCGCGGGGGGGACAGGAGACCCAGTACTTC.

This clonotype was counted a few times. The chain has TRBV29-1 and TRBJ2-7, with D maybe TRBD1 (5 bases). The CDR3 length is 12 residues. The germline V gene encodes CDR1 SQVTM and CDR2 ANQGSEA. Trimming removed 3 bases at V and 4 bases at J, with 10 bases between. The CDR3 sequence: CSVEDILYEQYF. The CDR3 DNA reads as TGCAGCGTTGAGGACATACTATACGAGCAGTACTTC.

Concerning this clonotype: A read error may produce the germline difference seen at one junction end. The gene calls are TRBV9 and TRBJ1-3; no reliable D call. Germline V CDR1 and CDR2: SGDLS, YYNGEE. The CDR3 extends over 13 amino acids. This chain's CDR3 is CASSVGTGNTIYF. The CDR3, as DNA: TGTGCAAGCAGCGTGGGAACTGGAAACACCATATATTTT.

This chain joins TRBV20-1 and TRBJ2-1; 9 nucleotides match TRBD2. V shed 6 bases, J shed 6 bases, and the junction held 3 bases outside the gene matches. CDR3 length: 12 residues. Looked up from germline, CDR1 is DFQATT and CDR2 is SNEGSKA (reference sequence). The CDR3 DNA sequence: TGCAGTGCCCAGCGGGGGGCCAATGAGCAGTTCTTC. Translating gives CSAQRGANEQFF.

V gene TRBV7-9 combines with J gene TRBJ1-1; possible D gene TRBD1, 5 bases. The CDR3 spans 14 residues. The ends were cut back, 5 bases at V and 4 bases at J, with 14 bases in the middle. The germline V gene has CDR1 SEHNR and CDR2 FQNEAQ (reference sequence). CDR3 amino acids: CASSQQGDGTEAFF. As DNA, the CDR3 is TGTGCCAGCAGCCAGCAGGGCGATGGCACTGAAGCTTTCTTT.

This clonotype was detected once. The junction does not match germline at one end; this may be a read error. The gene calls are TRBV20-1 and TRBJ2-3; 8 bases map to TRBD1. Germline V gives CDR1 DFQATT, CDR2 SNEGSKA (reference sequence). The CDR3 spans 14 residues. In DNA form, the CDR3 reads TGCAGTGCTAGTCCGCAGGGGGCCACAGATACGCAGTATTTC. Translation: CSASPQGATDTQYF.

The chain carries TRBV10-3 and TRBJ2-1, with D uncertain. This CDR3 has 15 residues. V was trimmed by 6 bases and J by 6 bases, leaving 18 bases between them. Per germline, CDR1 ENHRY and CDR2 SYGVKD. The CDR3 region is CAISSSTTVPNEQFF. CDR3 in DNA: TGTGCCATCAGCTCCTCCACGACGGTCCCCAATGAGCAGTTCTTC.

This clonotype was found many times. The V call is TRBV27, the J call TRBJ2-3; maybe TRBD1 (6 bases). Germline loops: CDR1 MNHEY, CDR2 SMNVEV (reference sequence). V lost 5 bases and J 1 base, leaving 10 bases between the germline ends. The length of the CDR3 is 14 residues. CDR3: CASSPRTGTDTQYF. In nucleotides, the CDR3 is TGTGCCAGCAGTCCCCGGACAGGCACAGATACGCAGTATTTT.

CDR3 in DNA: TGTGCCAGCAGCGCCCTGACTAGCGGGGAATACGAGCAGTACTTC. As protein: CASSALTSGEYEQYF. The genes are TRBV7-2 and TRBJ2-7; 11 nucleotides agree with TRBD2. V trimming: 5 bases; J trimming: 4 bases; junction bases outside the gene matches: 7. CDR3 size: 15 residues. Germline V gene lookup returns CDR1 SGHTA and CDR2 FQGNSA.

Notes on this clonotype: A read error may produce the germline difference seen at one junction end. This chain joins TRBV9 and TRBJ1-3; D possibly corresponds to TRBD1 (6 bases). CDR1 is SGDLS and CDR2 is YYNGEE in the germline V gene. There are 15 residues in the CDR3. DNA for the CDR3: TGTGCCAGTAGCGTAGAGGGGACACCTGGAAACACCATATGTTTT. It specifies CASSVEGTPGNTICF.

This clonotype was counted many times. The rearrangement links TRBV7-2 to TRBJ2-2; either TRBD1 or TRBD2 may fit D (5 bases each). Per germline, CDR1 SGHTA and CDR2 FQGNSA. V was pared by 3 bases and J by 6 bases, with 8 bases between. The CDR3 consists of 13 residues. The CDR3 reads CASSLGVSGELFF. In DNA, the CDR3 is TGTGCCAGCAGCTTGGGGGTTTCCGGGGAGCTGTTTTTT.

This clonotype was observed a handful of times. This chain connects TRBV19 to TRBJ1-5, with TRBD1 matching 10 bases. This CDR3 is 14 amino acids long. V trimming: 4 bases; J trimming: 7 bases; junction bases outside the gene matches: 4. Germline CDR1 reads LNHDA; CDR2 reads SQIVND (reference sequence). Written as DNA, the CDR3 is TGTGCCAGTAGTACGCGGACAGGGGGGCAGCCCCAGCATTTT. This codes for CASSTRTGGQPQHF.

The chain employs TRBV9 and TRBJ1-1; a weak D match, TRBD1 (5 bases). Germline values: CDR1 SGDLS, CDR2 YYNGEE. CDR3 length: 13 residues. V lost 4 bases to trimming and J lost 5 bases, with 12 bases between them. CDR3 nucleotide sequence: TGTGCCAGCAGCCAGGGTTACGGAACTGAAGCTTTCTTT. Protein: CASSQGYGTEAFF. Full variable domain (missing parts from reference TRBV9 and TRBJ1-1): DSGVTQTPKHLITATGQRVTLRCSPRSGDLSVYWYQQSLDQGLQFLIQYYNGEERAKGNILERFSAQQFPDLHSELNLSSLELGDSALYFCASSQGYGTEAFFGQGTRLTVV.

V gene TRBV20-1 combines with J gene TRBJ1-3; D not certain. In germline, CDR1 is DFQATT, CDR2 SNEGSKA (reference sequence). The CDR3 extends over 11 amino acids. Between the trimmed V and J ends, which lost 3 bases and 8 bases, there was a span of 8 bases. The CDR3 here is CSASRVDTIYF. CDR3 coding DNA: TGCAGTGCTAGTAGGGTGGACACCATATATTTT.

The chain combines TRBV24-1 with TRBJ2-3; D is perhaps TRBD1 (5 bases). The CDR3 extends over 16 amino acids. The germline V and J ends were trimmed by 0 bases and 11 bases, with 20 bases remaining between them. From germline, CDR1 is KGHDR and CDR2 SFDVKD. The CDR3 region has the DNA TGTGCCACCAGTGATTTGTCGTCAGGGCTCGGTAATGAGCAGTATTTT. Translated: CATSDLSSGLGNEQYF.

J is TRBJ1-1 and V is TRBV7-3; TRBD1 agrees at 7 bases. The CDR3 sequence is 13 residues long. V trimming: 2 bases; J trimming: 5 bases; junction bases outside the gene matches: 2. Looked up from germline, CDR1 is SGHTA and CDR2 is FQGTGA. Here the CDR3 reads CASSLSGQTEAFF. CDR3 coding DNA: TGTGCCAGCAGCTTATCGGGACAGACTGAAGCTTTCTTT.